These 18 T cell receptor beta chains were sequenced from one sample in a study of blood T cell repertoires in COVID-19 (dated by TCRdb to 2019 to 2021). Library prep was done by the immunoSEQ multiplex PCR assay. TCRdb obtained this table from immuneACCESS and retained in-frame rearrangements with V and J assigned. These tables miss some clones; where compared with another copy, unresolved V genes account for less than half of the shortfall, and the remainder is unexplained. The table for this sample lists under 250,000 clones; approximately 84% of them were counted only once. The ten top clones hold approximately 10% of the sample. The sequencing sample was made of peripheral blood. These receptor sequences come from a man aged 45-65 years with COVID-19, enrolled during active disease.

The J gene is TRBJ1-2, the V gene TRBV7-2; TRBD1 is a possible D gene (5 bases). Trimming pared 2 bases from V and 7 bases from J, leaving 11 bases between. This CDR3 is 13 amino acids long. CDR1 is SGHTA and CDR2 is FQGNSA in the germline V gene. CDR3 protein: CASSLPGMGGYTF. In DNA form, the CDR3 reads TGTGCCAGCAGCTTACCAGGGATGGGTGGCTACACCTTC.

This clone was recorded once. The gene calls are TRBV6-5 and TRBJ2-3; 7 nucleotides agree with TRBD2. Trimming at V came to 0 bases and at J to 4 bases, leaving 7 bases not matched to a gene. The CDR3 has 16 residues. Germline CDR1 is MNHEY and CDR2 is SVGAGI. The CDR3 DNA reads TGTGCCAGCAGTTACTCGTCCGGGGGGTTTTCAGATACGCAGTATTTT. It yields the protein CASSYSSGGFSDTQYF.

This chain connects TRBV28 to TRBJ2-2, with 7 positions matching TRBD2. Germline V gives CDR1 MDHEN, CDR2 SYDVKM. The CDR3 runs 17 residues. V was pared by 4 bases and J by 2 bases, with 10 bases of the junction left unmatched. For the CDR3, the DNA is TGTGCCAGCAGTTCCACCATAAAGCGGGGAAACACCGGGGAGCTGTTTTTT. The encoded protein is CASSSTIKRGNTGELFF.

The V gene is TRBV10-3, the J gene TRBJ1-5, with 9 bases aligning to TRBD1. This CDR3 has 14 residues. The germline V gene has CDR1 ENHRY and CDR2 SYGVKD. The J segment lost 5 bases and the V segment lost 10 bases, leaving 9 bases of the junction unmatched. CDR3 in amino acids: CATKTGGLDQPQHF. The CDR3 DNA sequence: TGTGCCACGAAGACAGGGGGGCTCGATCAGCCCCAGCATTTT.

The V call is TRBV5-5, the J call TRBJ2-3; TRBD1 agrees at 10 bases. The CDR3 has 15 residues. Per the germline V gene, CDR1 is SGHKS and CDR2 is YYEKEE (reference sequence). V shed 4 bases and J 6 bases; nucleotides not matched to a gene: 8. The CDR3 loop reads CASSRGTGVGDTQYF. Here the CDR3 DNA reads TGTGCCAGCAGCCGAGGGACAGGGGTTGGGGATACGCAGTATTTT.

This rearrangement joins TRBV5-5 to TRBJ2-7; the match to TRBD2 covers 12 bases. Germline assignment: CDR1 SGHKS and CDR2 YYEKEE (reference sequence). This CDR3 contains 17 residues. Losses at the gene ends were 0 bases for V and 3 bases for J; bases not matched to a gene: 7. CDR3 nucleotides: TGTGCCAGCAGCTTGGAAGGACTAGCGGGGAGTTACTACGAGCAGTACTTC. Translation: CASSLEGLAGSYYEQYF.

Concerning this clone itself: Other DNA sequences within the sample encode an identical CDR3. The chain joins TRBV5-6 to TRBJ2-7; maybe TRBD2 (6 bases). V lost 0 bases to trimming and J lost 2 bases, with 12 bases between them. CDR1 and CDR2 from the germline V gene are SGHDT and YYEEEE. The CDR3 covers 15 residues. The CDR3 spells CASSLGAGDTYEQYF. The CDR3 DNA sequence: TGTGCCAGCAGCTTGGGAGCGGGCGACACCTACGAGCAGTACTTC. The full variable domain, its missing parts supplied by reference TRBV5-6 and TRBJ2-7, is DAGVTQSPTHLIKTRGQQVTLRCSPKSGHDTVSWYQQALGQGPQFIFQYYEEEERQRGNFPDRFSGHQFPNYSSELNVNALLLGDSALYLCASSLGAGDTYEQYFGPGTRLTVT.

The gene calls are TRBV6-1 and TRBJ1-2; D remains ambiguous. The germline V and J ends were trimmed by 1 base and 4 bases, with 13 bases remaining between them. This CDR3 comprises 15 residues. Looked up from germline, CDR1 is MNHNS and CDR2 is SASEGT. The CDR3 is CASSEGAPPSYGYTF. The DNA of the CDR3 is TGTGCCAGCAGTGAAGGCGCCCCCCCGAGCTATGGCTACACCTTC.

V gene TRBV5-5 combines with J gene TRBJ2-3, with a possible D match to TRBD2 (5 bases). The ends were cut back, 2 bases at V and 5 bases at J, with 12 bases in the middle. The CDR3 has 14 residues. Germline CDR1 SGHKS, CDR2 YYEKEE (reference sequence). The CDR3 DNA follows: TGTGCCAGCAGCTTTCGGGGAGCTGGAGATACGCAGTATTTT. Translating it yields CASSFRGAGDTQYF.

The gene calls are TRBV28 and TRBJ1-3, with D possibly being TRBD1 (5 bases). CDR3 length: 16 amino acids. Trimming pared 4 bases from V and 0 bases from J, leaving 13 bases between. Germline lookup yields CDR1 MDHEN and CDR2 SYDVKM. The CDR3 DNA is TGTGCCAGCAGTTCCGGGACTTACTCCTCTGGAAACACCATATATTTT. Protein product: CASSSGTYSSGNTIYF.

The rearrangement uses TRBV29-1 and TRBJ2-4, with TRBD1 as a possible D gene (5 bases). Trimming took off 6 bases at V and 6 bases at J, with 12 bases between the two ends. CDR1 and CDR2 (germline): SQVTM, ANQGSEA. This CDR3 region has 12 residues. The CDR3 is CSVTGARNIQYF. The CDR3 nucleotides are TGCAGCGTCACAGGAGCTCGAAACATTCAGTACTTC.

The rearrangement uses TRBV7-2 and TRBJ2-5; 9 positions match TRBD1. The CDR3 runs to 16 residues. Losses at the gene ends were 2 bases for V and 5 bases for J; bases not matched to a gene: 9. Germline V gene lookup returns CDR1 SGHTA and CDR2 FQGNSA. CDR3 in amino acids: CASSLMYRGRLETQYF. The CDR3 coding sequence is TGTGCCAGCAGCTTAATGTACAGGGGGCGATTGGAGACCCAGTACTTC.

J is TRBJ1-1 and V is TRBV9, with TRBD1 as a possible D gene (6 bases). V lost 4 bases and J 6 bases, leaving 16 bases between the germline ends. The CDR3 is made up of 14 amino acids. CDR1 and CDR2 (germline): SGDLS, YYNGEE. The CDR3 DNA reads TGTGCCAGCAGCCCTTCCAGCGAGGGGGCTGAAGCTTTCTTT. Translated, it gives CASSPSSEGAEAFF.

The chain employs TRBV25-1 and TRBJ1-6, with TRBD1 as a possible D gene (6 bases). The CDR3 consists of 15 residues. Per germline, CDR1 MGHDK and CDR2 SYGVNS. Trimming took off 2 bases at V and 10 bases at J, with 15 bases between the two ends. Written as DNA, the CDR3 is TGTGCCAGCAGTGAAGTTCAGGGCGGGGGCTCACCCCTCCACTTT. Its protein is CASSEVQGGGSPLHF. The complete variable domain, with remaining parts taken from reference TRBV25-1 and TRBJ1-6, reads EADIYQTPRYLVIGTGKKITLECSQTMGHDKMYWYQQDPGMELHLIHYSYGVNSTEKGDLSSESTVSRIRTEHFPLTLESARPSHTSQYLCASSEVQGGGSPLHFGNGTRLTVT.

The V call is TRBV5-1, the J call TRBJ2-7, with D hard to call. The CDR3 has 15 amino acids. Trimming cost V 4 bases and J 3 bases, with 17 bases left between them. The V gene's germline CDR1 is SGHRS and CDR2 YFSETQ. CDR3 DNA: TGCGCCAGCAGCCCTGACTCGGTTTCCGGCTACGAGCAGTACTTC. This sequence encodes CASSPDSVSGYEQYF.

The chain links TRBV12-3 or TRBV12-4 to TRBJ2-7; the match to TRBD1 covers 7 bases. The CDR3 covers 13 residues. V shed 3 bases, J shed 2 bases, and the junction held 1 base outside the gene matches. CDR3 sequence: CASSFQGAYEQYF. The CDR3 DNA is TGTGCCAGCAGTTTTCAGGGGGCCTACGAGCAGTACTTC.

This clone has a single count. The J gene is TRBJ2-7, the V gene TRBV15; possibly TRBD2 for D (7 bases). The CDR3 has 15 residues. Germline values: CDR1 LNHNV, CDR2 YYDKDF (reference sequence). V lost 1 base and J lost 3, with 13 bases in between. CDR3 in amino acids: CATSRGGGLNYEQYF. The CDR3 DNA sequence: TGTGCCACCAGCAGAGGGGGGGGCTTAAACTACGAGCAGTACTTC.

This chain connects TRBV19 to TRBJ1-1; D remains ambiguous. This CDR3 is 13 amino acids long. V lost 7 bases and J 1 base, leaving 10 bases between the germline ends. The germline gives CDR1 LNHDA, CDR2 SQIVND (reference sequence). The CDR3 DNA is TGTGCCAGTATCCCCCCCTCGAACACTGAAGCTTTCTTT. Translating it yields CASIPPSNTEAFF.